The source of this T cell receptor beta chain is a study of cytomegalovirus exposure and HLA in healthy donors. General study findings and limits: It was around 160 TCR beta chains that were listed as cytomegalovirus-associated. Three CMV-associated chains were confirmed in vitro to be specific for CMV antigens. A subsequent analysis found that TCR clusters from the first cohort also tended to co-occur in the 110 or so validation repertoires, with under 95% of cluster scores above 0.

The CDR3 totals 17 residues. V was clipped by 7 bases and J by 2 bases; unmatched bases: 17. Germline V gene sequence: CDR1 MNHEY, CDR2 SMNVEV (reference sequence). The protocol was immunoSEQ multiplex PCR, while the TCRdb copy is restricted to in-frame clones and leaves out a portion. The table shows around 100,000 clones, with roughly 85% occurring only once. A remark on this clone: Its cognate antigen is unknown.

Material: PBMCs. The chain links TRBV27 to TRBJ2-7, with 7 bases that match TRBD1. The TCR originated in a man younger than 35 in good health and CMV-seropositive. The chain's CDR3 is CASTFESYGQVAYEQYF. DNA of the CDR3: TGTGCCAGCACCTTTGAATCATATGGACAGGTCGCCTACGAGCAGTACTTC.